Following are 30 T cell receptor beta chains from one sample sequenced in a study of blood T cell repertoires in COVID-19. Using immunoSEQ multiplex PCR, the repertoire was profiled, and TCRdb retains in-frame clones only, with some absent. There are about 200,000 clones in the sample; more than 75% occur only once, and approximately 5% lies in the top ten. Sequenced sample: PBMCs or T cells enriched from blood (not recorded which). These receptors were obtained from a man aged 35 to 55 with acute COVID-19.

V gene TRBV11-2 combines with J gene TRBJ2-7; 9 bases match TRBD2. This CDR3 comprises 15 residues. Unmatched junction bases numbered 8, after V lost 5 bases and J lost 3 bases. The V gene's germline CDR1 is SGHAT and CDR2 FQNNGV. The CDR3, as DNA: TGTGCCAGCAGCAAAGAGGCGGGAGGGGACTACGAGCAGTACTTC. Its protein product is CASSKEAGGDYEQYF.

This clone was observed once. The V call is TRBV11-2, the J call TRBJ1-5, with D possibly TRBD1 on 5 matching bases. CDR3 length: 13 amino acids. The germline V gene encodes CDR1 SGHAT and CDR2 FQNNGV. Trimming left V 5 bases short and J 7 bases short, with 12 bases between. CDR3 DNA: TGTGCCAGCAGCCAAACGACAGAACAGCCCCAGCATTTT. Protein product: CASSQTTEQPQHF.

The chain joins TRBV7-8 to TRBJ1-5; TRBD1 matches 7 bases. The trim removed 4 bases at V and 1 base at J, leaving 7 bases unmatched. Germline CDR1 SGHVS, CDR2 FQNEAQ. This CDR3 is 16 amino acids long. CDR3 in DNA: TGTGCCAGCAGCTCAGGTGAGGGGGCGAGCAATCAGCCCCAGCATTTT. Protein sequence: CASSSGEGASNQPQHF.

A single count supports this clone. The chain combines TRBV28 with TRBJ2-1; possible D gene TRBD2, 5 bases. Looked up from germline, CDR1 is MDHEN and CDR2 is SYDVKM. The CDR3 contains 15 residues. Trimming took off 3 bases at V and 0 bases at J, with 9 bases between the two ends. The CDR3 region is CASSFPGNSYNEQFF. CDR3 coding DNA: TGTGCCAGCAGTTTTCCGGGAAACTCCTACAATGAGCAGTTCTTC.

For the CDR3, the DNA is TGCGCCAGCAGCTTTCGGTCCGGGGGAGGAATGAACACTGAAGCTTTCTTT. It translates to CASSFRSGGGMNTEAFF. The chain uses TRBV5-1 and TRBJ1-1; D is possibly TRBD1 (5 bases). V dropped 2 bases and J dropped 0 bases, with 17 bases sitting between them. CDR1 SGHRS and CDR2 YFSETQ come from the germline V gene. This CDR3 is built from 17 residues.

J is TRBJ2-1 and V is TRBV6-5; 10 bases fit TRBD2. Germline V lookup: CDR1 MNHEY, CDR2 SVGAGI. Trimming cost V 0 bases and J 10 bases; bases outside gene matches: 9. CDR3 length: 16 amino acids. The CDR3: CASSYSIAGGTIEQFF. CDR3 in DNA: TGTGCCAGCAGTTACTCGATAGCGGGAGGTACAATCGAGCAGTTCTTC.

This chain connects TRBV19 to TRBJ2-7; D remains unclear. Looked up from germline, CDR1 is LNHDA and CDR2 is SQIVND (reference sequence). The CDR3 is 12 residues long. The germline V and J ends were trimmed by 6 bases and 7 bases, with 13 bases remaining between them. The CDR3 is CASSSYDGEQYF. DNA of the CDR3: TGTGCCAGTAGCTCTTATGACGGGGAGCAGTACTTC. Based on the CDR3 plus reference TRBV19 and TRBJ2-7, the full variable domain is DGGITQSPKYLFRKEGQNVTLSCEQNLNHDAMYWYRQDPGQGLRLIYYSQIVNDFQKGDIAEGYSVSREKKESFPLTVTSAQKNPTAFYLCASSSYDGEQYFGPGTRLTVT.

The V and J genes are TRBV18 and TRBJ1-1; D gene uncertain. Trimming cost V 8 bases and J 2 bases, with 15 bases left between them. The CDR3 has 14 residues. Germline V lookup: CDR1 KGHSH, CDR2 LQKENI. This chain's CDR3 is CASHSDSTNTEAFF. The CDR3 nucleotides are TGTGCCAGCCACTCCGATTCCACTAACACTGAAGCTTTCTTT. Using reference TRBV18 and TRBJ1-1 for the parts outside the CDR3, the full variable domain is NAGVMQNPRHLVRRRGQEARLRCSPMKGHSHVYWYRQLPEEGLKFMVYLQKENIIDESGMPKERFSAEFPKEGPSILRIQQVVRGDSAAYFCASHSDSTNTEAFFGQGTRLTVV.

This rearrangement joins TRBV7-3 to TRBJ2-2; D unclear. V shed 0 bases and J shed 8 bases, with 7 bases lying between them. Germline assignment: CDR1 SGHTA and CDR2 FQGTGA. This CDR3 has 13 residues. The CDR3 region is CASSLTMLGELFF. The CDR3, as DNA: TGTGCCAGCAGCTTAACTATGTTGGGGGAGCTGTTTTTT.

This clone was counted a few times. The chain joins TRBV5-8 to TRBJ1-3, with unresolved D. From germline, CDR1 is SGHTS and CDR2 YDEGEE. The CDR3 totals 15 residues. The germline V and J ends were trimmed by 2 bases and 0 bases, with 9 bases remaining between them. In DNA, the CDR3 is TGTGCCAGCAGCTTTGAAGGACTCTCTGGAAACACCATATATTTT. Amino acid sequence: CASSFEGLSGNTIYF.

The J gene is TRBJ1-3, the V gene TRBV5-1, with D unclear. This CDR3 has 15 amino acids. The V end was cut by 0 bases, the J end by 5 bases, with 12 bases between. Germline V gives CDR1 SGHRS, CDR2 YFSETQ. CDR3 region: CASSLALESRNTIYF. For the CDR3, the DNA is TGCGCCAGCAGCTTGGCCTTAGAGAGCCGAAACACCATATATTTT.

The chain couples TRBV12-3 or TRBV12-4 to TRBJ2-2; no clear D gene. Trimming removed 3 bases from V and 7 bases from J, with 6 bases in between. The CDR3 contains 12 residues. The CDR3 is CASSFLSGELFF. The CDR3 DNA reads TGTGCCAGCAGTTTTCTCAGCGGGGAGCTGTTTTTT.

This chain uses TRBV11-3 with TRBJ2-2, with 8 positions matching TRBD2. In germline, CDR1 is SGHNT, CDR2 YENEEA. The V gene end was trimmed by 8 bases and the J gene end by 2 bases; junction bases not matched to a gene: 10. The CDR3 loop spans 16 amino acids. In DNA form, the CDR3 reads TGTGCCAGCCGACCGGGGGGGGACCCAAACACCGGGGAGCTGTTTTTT. Protein: CASRPGGDPNTGELFF.

This chain links TRBV24-1 with TRBJ2-6, with TRBD2 as a possible D gene (7 bases). The V gene's germline CDR1 is KGHDR and CDR2 SFDVKD. The CDR3 loop spans 16 amino acids. Trimming removed 6 bases at V and 4 bases at J, with 15 bases between. CDR3 region: CATSSGGARGANVLTF. For the CDR3, the DNA is TGTGCCACCAGTTCGGGGGGCGCGAGGGGGGCCAACGTCCTGACTTTC.

The chain combines TRBV28 with TRBJ2-3; D perhaps matches TRBD2 (5 bases). CDR1 MDHEN and CDR2 SYDVKM come from the germline V gene. The V end lost 4 bases, the J end lost 0 bases, and 17 bases lay between the germline ends. The length of the CDR3 is 17 residues. CDR3 bases: TGTGCCAGCAGTTCGGCGACTGGAGGCGGTAGCACAGATACGCAGTATTTT. Its protein product is CASSSATGGGSTDTQYF.

This chain links TRBV27 with TRBJ2-1; 7 positions agree with TRBD2. The CDR3 runs 15 residues. Looked up from germline, CDR1 is MNHEY and CDR2 is SMNVEV (reference sequence). Losses at the gene ends were 2 bases for V and 10 bases for J; bases not matched to a gene: 11. The CDR3 loop is CASSLRGRAMGEQFF. The CDR3 nucleotides read TGTGCCAGCAGTTTACGGGGGAGGGCCATGGGAGAGCAGTTCTTC.

This clone came up a few times. V usage is TRBV29-1 and J usage is TRBJ2-1, with D perhaps TRBD1 (6 bases). Germline V gives CDR1 SQVTM, CDR2 ANQGSEA. The V end lost 2 bases, the J end lost 10 bases, and 18 bases lay between the germline ends. The CDR3 loop spans 14 amino acids. The CDR3 bases are TGCAGCGTTGAACGGGATAACTCCGGGACAGAGCAGTTCTTC. Translation: CSVERDNSGTEQFF.

The chain recombines TRBV7-9 with TRBJ1-4, with TRBD1 matching over 8 bases. From germline, CDR1 is SEHNR and CDR2 FQNEAQ (reference sequence). The junction had 11 bases not matched to a gene; V was cut back by 5 bases and J by 0 bases. There are 18 residues in the CDR3. For the CDR3, the DNA is TGTGCCAGCAGCCCCCCAGGACAGGGCACAACAACTAATGAAAAACTGTTTTTT. It translates to CASSPPGQGTTTNEKLFF.

The chain couples TRBV28 to TRBJ1-4, with D hard to call. Germline loops: CDR1 MDHEN, CDR2 SYDVKM. This CDR3 contains 12 residues. V was trimmed by 7 bases and J by 7 bases, leaving 10 bases between them. CDR3 nucleotide sequence: TGTGCCAGCAAAACAGAAGGTGAAAAACTGTTTTTT. Residues: CASKTEGEKLFF. Looking up the rest from reference TRBV28 and TRBJ1-4 gives the full variable domain: DVKVTQSSRYLVKRTGEKVFLECVQDMDHENMFWYRQDPGLGLRLIYFSYDVKMKEKGDIPEGYSVSREKKERFSLILESASTNQTSMYLCASKTEGEKLFFGSGTQLSVL.

The chain's CDR3 is CASSYSGVPAEAFF. CDR3 DNA sequence: TGTGCCAGCAGTTACAGCGGGGTCCCAGCTGAAGCTTTCTTT. The rearrangement links TRBV6-5 to TRBJ1-1; D is ambiguous. The CDR3 sequence is 14 residues long. Looked up from germline, CDR1 is MNHEY and CDR2 is SVGAGI. Trimming took 2 bases from V and 6 from J, leaving 13 bases between them.

The CDR3 DNA is TGCGCCAGCAGCTTGTTTCAGGGTGGGGCTTTCTTT. Residues: CASSLFQGGAFF. This chain joins TRBV5-1 and TRBJ1-1; D perhaps matches TRBD1 (5 bases). V was pared by 1 base and J by 11 bases, with 12 bases between. Germline V gene lookup returns CDR1 SGHRS and CDR2 YFSETQ. The CDR3 runs to 12 residues.

The genes are TRBV7-3 and TRBJ2-2, with D tentatively TRBD1 (5 bases). This CDR3 is 14 amino acids long. Germline V gene sequence: CDR1 SGHTA, CDR2 FQGTGA. V gave up 2 bases and J gave up 6 bases, with 10 bases separating them. The CDR3 coding sequence is TGTGCCAGCAGCTTATATGGGGCGGCCGGGGAGCTGTTTTTT. It codes for CASSLYGAAGELFF.

The rearrangement joins TRBV6-2 or TRBV6-3 to TRBJ1-1, with a tentative D call TRBD1 (5 bases). The V gene lost 2 bases and the J gene lost 8 bases, with 6 bases spanning the gap. Per the germline V gene, CDR1 is MNHEY and CDR2 is SVGEGT. The CDR3 spans 11 residues. As DNA, the CDR3 is TGTGCCAGCAGTTACACAGGCGAAGCTTTCTTT. Translated: CASSYTGEAFF.

Concerning this clone itself: One junction end disagrees with the germline gene, perhaps due to a read error. V and J are TRBV6-1 and TRBJ1-1; 9 bases are shared with TRBD1. The CDR3 is 16 amino acids. In germline, CDR1 is MNHNS, CDR2 SASEGT. This chain's CDR3 is CGSSESTGTGNAEAFF. The CDR3, as DNA: TGTGGCAGCAGTGAAAGTACTGGGACAGGGAACGCTGAAGCTTTCTTT.

This clone was seen more than once but under ten times. The chain has TRBV19 and TRBJ1-1; 7 bases align to TRBD1. V dropped 5 bases and J dropped 1; count of bases not matched to a gene: 7. Germline V gene lookup returns CDR1 LNHDA and CDR2 SQIVND (reference sequence). The CDR3 has 15 amino acids. In DNA form, the CDR3 reads TGTGCCAGTAGTTTTGCAAGGGGGCGGAACACTGAAGCTTTCTTT. Amino acid sequence: CASSFARGRNTEAFF.

The chain combines TRBV9 with TRBJ1-4, with 11 bases that match TRBD1. V lost 4 bases to trimming and J lost 6 bases; unmatched junction nucleotides: 14. The CDR3 sequence is 18 residues long. Germline assignment: CDR1 SGDLS and CDR2 YYNGEE. The CDR3 DNA reads as TGTGCCAGCAGCCCAGGCTGGACAGGGGGCCTCGGGGATGAAAAACTGTTTTTT. Its translation is CASSPGWTGGLGDEKLFF.

This clone appeared once. This chain links TRBV7-2 with TRBJ2-5, with TRBD2 matching 10 bases. This CDR3 is built from 16 residues. The V and J ends lost 2 bases and 1 base, in that order; junction bases with no gene match: 4. Per the germline V gene, CDR1 is SGHTA and CDR2 is FQGNSA. The CDR3 DNA follows: TGTGCCAGCAGCTTATGGGCTAGCGGGAGCCAAGAGACCCAGTACTTC. Encoded protein: CASSLWASGSQETQYF.

V is TRBV4-2 and J is TRBJ2-7; 10 positions match TRBD2. Germline V gene sequence: CDR1 LGHNA, CDR2 YNFKEQ. With 0 bases clipped from V and 5 bases from J, the junction kept 10 bases outside the gene matches. This CDR3 comprises 17 residues. CDR3 sequence reads: CASSQDLPGLAFHEQYF. CDR3 coding DNA: TGTGCCAGCAGCCAAGACCTCCCGGGACTAGCGTTCCACGAGCAGTACTTC.

This clone was counted once. The rearrangement uses TRBV28 and TRBJ2-6; D might be TRBD2 (6 bases). Germline CDR1 and CDR2: MDHEN and SYDVKM. This CDR3 is 15 amino acids long. Trimming took 6 bases from V and 0 from J, leaving 9 bases between them. The CDR3 bases are TGTGCCAGCAGCGGGGGTGCCTCTGGGGCCAACGTCCTGACTTTC. Protein sequence: CASSGGASGANVLTF.

The chain joins TRBV2 to TRBJ2-1; TRBD1 is a possible D gene (6 bases). This CDR3 region has 13 residues. Trimming removed 8 bases from V and 4 bases from J, with 12 bases in between. Per germline, CDR1 SNHLY and CDR2 FYNNEI. CDR3 protein: CASEPGEYNEQFF. The CDR3, as DNA: TGTGCCAGCGAGCCAGGGGAGTACAATGAGCAGTTCTTC. Using reference TRBV2 and TRBJ2-1 for the parts outside the CDR3, the full variable domain is EPEVTQTPSHQVTQMGQEVILRCVPISNHLYFYWYRQILGQKVEFLVSFYNNEISEKSEIFDDQFSVERPDGSNFTLKIRSTKLEDSAMYFCASEPGEYNEQFFGPGTRLTVL.